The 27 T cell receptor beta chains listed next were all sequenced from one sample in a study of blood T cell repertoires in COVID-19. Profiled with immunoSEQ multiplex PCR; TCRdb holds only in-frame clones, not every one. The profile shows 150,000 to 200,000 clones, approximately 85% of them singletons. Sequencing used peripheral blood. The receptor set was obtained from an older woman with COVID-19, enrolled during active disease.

The CDR3 reads CASSISQQRGNTEAFF. Here the CDR3 DNA reads TGTGCCAGTAGTATAAGCCAACAGCGGGGAAACACTGAAGCTTTCTTT. The V gene is TRBV19, the J gene TRBJ1-1; D is ambiguous. In germline, CDR1 is LNHDA, CDR2 SQIVND (reference sequence). The length of the CDR3 is 16 residues. Trimming took off 2 bases at V and 2 bases at J, with 15 bases between the two ends.

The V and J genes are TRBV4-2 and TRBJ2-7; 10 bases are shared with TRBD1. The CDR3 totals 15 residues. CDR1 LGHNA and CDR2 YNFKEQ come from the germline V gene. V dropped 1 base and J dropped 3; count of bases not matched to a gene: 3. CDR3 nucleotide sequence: TGTGCCAGCAGCCAAGTTGGGACAGGGGACTACGAGCAGTACTTC. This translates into CASSQVGTGDYEQYF.

Here the CDR3 reads CASSLRTGYTGELFF. CDR3 DNA sequence: TGTGCCAGCAGCTTAAGGACAGGGTACACCGGGGAGCTGTTTTTT. The rearrangement joins TRBV11-3 to TRBJ2-2; 8 bases map to TRBD1. J lost 3 bases, V lost 2 bases, and 2 bases had no gene match. Germline V gives CDR1 SGHNT, CDR2 YENEEA. The length of the CDR3 is 15 residues.

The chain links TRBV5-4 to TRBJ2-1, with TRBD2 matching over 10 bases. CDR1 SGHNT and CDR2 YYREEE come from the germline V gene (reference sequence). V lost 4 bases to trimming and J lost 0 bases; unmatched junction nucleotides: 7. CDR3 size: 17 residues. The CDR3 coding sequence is TGTGCCAGCAGCACAAGACTAGCGGGTGTCTCCTACAATGAGCAGTTCTTC. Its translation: CASSTRLAGVSYNEQFF.

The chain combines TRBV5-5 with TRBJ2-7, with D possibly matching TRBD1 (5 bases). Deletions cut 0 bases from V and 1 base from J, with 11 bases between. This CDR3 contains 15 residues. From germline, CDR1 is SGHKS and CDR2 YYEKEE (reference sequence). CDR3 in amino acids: CASSLASPGSYEQYV. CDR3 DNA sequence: TGTGCCAGCAGCTTGGCCAGCCCAGGGTCCTACGAGCAGTACGTC.

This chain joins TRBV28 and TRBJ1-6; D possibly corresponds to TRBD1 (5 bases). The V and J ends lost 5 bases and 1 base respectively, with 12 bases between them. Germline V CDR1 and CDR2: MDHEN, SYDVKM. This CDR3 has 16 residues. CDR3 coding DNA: TGTGCCAGCAGTGCTTTCGCAGGGTCCTATAATTCACCCCTCCACTTT. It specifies CASSAFAGSYNSPLHF.

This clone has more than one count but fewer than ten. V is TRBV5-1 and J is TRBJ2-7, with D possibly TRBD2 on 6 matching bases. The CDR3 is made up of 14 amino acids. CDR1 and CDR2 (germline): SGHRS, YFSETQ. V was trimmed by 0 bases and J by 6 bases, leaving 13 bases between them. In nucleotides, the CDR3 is TGCGCCAGCAGCTTGGGGCTAGCGCCATCCGAGCAGTACTTC. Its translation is CASSLGLAPSEQYF.

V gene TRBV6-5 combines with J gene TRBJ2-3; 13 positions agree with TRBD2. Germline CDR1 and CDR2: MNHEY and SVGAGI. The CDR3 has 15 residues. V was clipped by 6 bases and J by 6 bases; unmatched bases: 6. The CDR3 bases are TGTGCCAGCAGCCGACTAGCGGGAGGCCCGGATACGCAGTATTTT. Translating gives CASSRLAGGPDTQYF.

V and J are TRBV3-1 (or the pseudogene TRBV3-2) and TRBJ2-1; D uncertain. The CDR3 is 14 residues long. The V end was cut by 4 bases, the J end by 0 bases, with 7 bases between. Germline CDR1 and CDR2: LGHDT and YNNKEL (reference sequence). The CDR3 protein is CASSPMSSYNEQFF. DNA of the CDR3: TGTGCCAGCAGCCCAATGAGCTCCTACAATGAGCAGTTCTTC.

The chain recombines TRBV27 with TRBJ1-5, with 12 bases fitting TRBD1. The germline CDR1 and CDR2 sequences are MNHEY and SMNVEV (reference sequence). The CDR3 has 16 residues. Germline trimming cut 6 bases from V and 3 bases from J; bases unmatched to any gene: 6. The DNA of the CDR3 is TGTGCCAGCAGGGCCGGGACAGGGGGCATCAATCAGCCCCAGCATTTT. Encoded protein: CASRAGTGGINQPQHF.

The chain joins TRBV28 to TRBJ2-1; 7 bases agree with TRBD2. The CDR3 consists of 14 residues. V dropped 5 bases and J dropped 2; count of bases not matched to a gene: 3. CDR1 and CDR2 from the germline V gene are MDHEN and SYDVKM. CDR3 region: CASSLAETYNEQFF. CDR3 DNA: TGTGCCAGCAGTCTAGCGGAAACCTACAATGAGCAGTTCTTC. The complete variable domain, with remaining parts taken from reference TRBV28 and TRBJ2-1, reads DVKVTQSSRYLVKRTGEKVFLECVQDMDHENMFWYRQDPGLGLRLIYFSYDVKMKEKGDIPEGYSVSREKKERFSLILESASTNQTSMYLCASSLAETYNEQFFGPGTRLTVL.

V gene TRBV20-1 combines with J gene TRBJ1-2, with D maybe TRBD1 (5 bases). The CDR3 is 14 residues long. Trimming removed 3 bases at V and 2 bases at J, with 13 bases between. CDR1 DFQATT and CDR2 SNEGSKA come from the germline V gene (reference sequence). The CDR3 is CSASEPGVNYGYTF. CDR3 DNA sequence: TGCAGTGCTAGTGAACCGGGGGTAAACTATGGCTACACCTTC.

The CDR3 is CASTVEGAGTGELFF. The CDR3 nucleotides read TGTGCCAGCACCGTGGAGGGGGCGGGCACCGGGGAGCTGTTTTTT. The chain links TRBV9 to TRBJ2-2; tentatively, D is TRBD1 (7 bases). Germline loops: CDR1 SGDLS, CDR2 YYNGEE. The CDR3 contains 15 residues. Trimming stripped 6 bases from V and 4 bases from J, with 16 bases between.

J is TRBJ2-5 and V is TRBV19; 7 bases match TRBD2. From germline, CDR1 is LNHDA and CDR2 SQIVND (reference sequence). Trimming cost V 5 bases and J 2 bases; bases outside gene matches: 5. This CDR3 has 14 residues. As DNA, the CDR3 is TGTGCCAGTAGTCCAAGCGGGGTGCAAGAGACCCAGTACTTC. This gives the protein CASSPSGVQETQYF.

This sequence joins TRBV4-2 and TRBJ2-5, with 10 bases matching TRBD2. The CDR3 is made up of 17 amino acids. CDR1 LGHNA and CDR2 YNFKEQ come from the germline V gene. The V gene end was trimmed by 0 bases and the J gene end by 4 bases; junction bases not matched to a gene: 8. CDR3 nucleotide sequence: TGTGCCAGCAGCCAAGAGGTCGGACTAGCGGCGCGAGAGACCCAGTACTTC. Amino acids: CASSQEVGLAARETQYF.

CDR3 protein: CASSRPGQGKTEAFF. CDR3 coding DNA: TGTGCCAGCAGTCGCCCGGGACAGGGAAAAACTGAAGCTTTCTTT. The chain joins TRBV28 to TRBJ1-1; 9 nucleotides agree with TRBD1. The CDR3 runs to 15 residues. The junction had 9 bases not matched to a gene; V was cut back by 5 bases and J by 5 bases. CDR1 is MDHEN and CDR2 is SYDVKM in the germline V gene.

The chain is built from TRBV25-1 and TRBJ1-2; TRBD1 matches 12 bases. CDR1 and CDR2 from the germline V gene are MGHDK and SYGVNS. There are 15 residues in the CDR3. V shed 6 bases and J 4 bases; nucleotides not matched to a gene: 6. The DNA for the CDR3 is TGTGCCAGCAGCCCGGGACAGGGGGCCGGCTATGGCTACACCTTC. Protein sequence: CASSPGQGAGYGYTF.

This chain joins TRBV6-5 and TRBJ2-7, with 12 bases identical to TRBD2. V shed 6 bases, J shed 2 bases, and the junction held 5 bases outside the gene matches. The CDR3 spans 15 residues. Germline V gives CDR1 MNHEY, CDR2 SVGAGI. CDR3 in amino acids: CASRPGLAGTYEQYF. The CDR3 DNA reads TGTGCCAGCAGACCAGGACTAGCGGGGACCTACGAGCAGTACTTC.

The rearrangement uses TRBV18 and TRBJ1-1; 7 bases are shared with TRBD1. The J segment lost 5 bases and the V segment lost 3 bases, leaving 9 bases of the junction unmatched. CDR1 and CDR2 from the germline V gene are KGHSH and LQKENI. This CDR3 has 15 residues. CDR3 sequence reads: CASSPKTGPRTEAFF. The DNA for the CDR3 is TGTGCCAGCTCACCTAAGACAGGGCCTAGGACTGAAGCTTTCTTT.

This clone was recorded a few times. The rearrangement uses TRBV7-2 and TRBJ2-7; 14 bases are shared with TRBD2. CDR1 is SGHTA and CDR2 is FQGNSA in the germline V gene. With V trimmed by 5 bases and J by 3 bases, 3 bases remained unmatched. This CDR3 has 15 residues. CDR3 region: CASSLGLAGVYEQYF. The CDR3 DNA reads TGTGCCAGCAGCCTGGGACTAGCGGGAGTCTACGAGCAGTACTTC. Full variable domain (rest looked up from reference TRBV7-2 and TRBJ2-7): GAGVSQSPSNKVTEKGKDVELRCDPISGHTALYWYRQSLGQGLEFLIYFQGNSAPDKSGLPSDRFSAERTGGSVSTLTIQRTQQEDSAVYLCASSLGLAGVYEQYFGPGTRLTVT.

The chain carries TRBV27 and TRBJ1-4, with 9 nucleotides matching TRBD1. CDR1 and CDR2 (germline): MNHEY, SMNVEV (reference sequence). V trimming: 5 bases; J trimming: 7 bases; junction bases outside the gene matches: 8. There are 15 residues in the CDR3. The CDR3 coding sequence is TGTGCCAGCAGTCCGGACAGGGGAGGGAGTGAAAAACTGTTTTTT. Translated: CASSPDRGGSEKLFF. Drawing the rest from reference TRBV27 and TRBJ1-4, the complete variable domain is EAQVTQNPRYLITVTGKKLTVTCSQNMNHEYMSWYRQDPGLGLRQIYYSMNVEVTDKGDVPEGYKVSRKEKRNFPLILESPSPNQTSLYFCASSPDRGGSEKLFFGSGTQLSVL.

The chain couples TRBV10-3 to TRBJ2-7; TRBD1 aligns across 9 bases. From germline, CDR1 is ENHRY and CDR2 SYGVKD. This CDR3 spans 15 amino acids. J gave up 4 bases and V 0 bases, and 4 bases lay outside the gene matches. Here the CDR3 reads CAISESGTGKYEQYV. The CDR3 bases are TGTGCCATCAGTGAGTCGGGGACAGGGAAGTACGAGCAGTACGTC.

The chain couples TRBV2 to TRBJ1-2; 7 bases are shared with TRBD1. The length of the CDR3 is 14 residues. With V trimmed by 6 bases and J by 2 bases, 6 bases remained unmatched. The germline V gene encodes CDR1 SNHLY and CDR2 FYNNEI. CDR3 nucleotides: TGTGCCAGCAGACGACGACAGGGCAACTATGGCTACACCTTC. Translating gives CASRRRQGNYGYTF.

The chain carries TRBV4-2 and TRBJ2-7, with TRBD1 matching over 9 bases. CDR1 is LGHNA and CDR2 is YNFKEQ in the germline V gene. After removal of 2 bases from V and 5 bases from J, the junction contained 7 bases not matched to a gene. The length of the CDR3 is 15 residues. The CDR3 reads CASSQKRTGAHEQYF. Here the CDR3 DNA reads TGTGCCAGCAGCCAAAAGAGGACAGGGGCACACGAGCAGTACTTC.

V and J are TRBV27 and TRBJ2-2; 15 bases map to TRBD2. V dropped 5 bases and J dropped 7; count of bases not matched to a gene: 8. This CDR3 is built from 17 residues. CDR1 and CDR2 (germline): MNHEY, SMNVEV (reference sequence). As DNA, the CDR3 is TGTGCCAGCAGTATCGGGACTAGCGGGGGGACAGGCGGGGAGCTGTTTTTT. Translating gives CASSIGTSGGTGGELFF.

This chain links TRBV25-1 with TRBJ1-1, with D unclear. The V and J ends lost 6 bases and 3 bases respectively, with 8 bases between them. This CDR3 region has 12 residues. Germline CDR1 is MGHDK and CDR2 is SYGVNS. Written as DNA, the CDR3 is TGTGCCAGCAGGACACCGGACACTGAAGCTTTCTTT. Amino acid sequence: CASRTPDTEAFF.

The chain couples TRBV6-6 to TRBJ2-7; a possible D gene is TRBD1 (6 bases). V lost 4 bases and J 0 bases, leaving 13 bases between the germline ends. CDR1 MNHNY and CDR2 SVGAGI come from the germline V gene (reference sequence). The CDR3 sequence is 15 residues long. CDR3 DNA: TGTGCCAGCAGTTTCGGGACATACGACTCCTACGAGCAGTACTTC. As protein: CASSFGTYDSYEQYF.